There are many counts of the clone carrying this T cell receptor beta chain. Antigen unknown. The time point here: persistent/refractory GD, antithyroid drugs over 5 years with positive TRAb. After RNA was extracted from PBMCs, the TCR library was made from it. This specimen belongs to a study of regulatory T cells in long-lasting Graves disease. Building the TCR beta libraries relied on iRepertoire HTBI primers, and CDR3 regions underwent Arm-PCR. Each CDR3 protein is one row after TCRdb ran MiXCR on the multiplex PCR reads. The table lists roughly 450,000 distinct CDR3 sequences, 20% to 25% of them singletons. V dropped 6 bases and J dropped 2; count of bases not matched to a gene: 1. CDR1 and CDR2 from the germline V gene are SNHLY and FYNNEI. The CDR3 contains 13 residues. Study-wide findings and caveats: Comparison showed that persistent patients shared more public clonotypes (about 2,600) than new patients (approximately 930).

The J gene is TRBJ2-7, the V gene TRBV2; TRBD1 matches at 10 bases. The TCR sequence derives from a female donor with Graves disease. The source material was peripheral blood mononuclear cells (PBMCs), sampled when the disease was refractory, from a patient treated with antithyroid drugs. Here the CDR3 DNA reads TGTGCCAGCAGGACAGGGGGCGCCTACGAGCAGTACTTC. Protein: CASRTGGAYEQYF.